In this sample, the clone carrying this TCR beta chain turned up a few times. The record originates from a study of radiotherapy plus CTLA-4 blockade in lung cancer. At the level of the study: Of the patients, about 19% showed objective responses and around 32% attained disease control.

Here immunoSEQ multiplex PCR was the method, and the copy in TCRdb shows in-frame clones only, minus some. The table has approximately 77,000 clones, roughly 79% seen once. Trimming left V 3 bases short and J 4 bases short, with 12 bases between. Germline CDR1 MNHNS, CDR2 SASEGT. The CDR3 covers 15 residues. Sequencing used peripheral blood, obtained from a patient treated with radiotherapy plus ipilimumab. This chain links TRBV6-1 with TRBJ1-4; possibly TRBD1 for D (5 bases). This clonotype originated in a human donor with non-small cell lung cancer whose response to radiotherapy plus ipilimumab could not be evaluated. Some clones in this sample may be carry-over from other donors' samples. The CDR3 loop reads CASSDRDWGNEKLFF. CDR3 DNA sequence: TGTGCCAGCAGTGACCGGGACTGGGGTAATGAAAAACTGTTTTTT.